These 11 T cell receptor beta chains were all obtained from the same sample, sequenced in a study of identical twins. TCRdb re-derived calls from the 5' RACE reads in MiXCR, one entry per CDR3 protein. The top ten hold around 10% of the sample, which has 420,000 or so distinct CDR3 sequences, around 20% seen once. The sequenced sample was naive T cells sorted from blood. The receptors were gathered from a man in his forties or fifties in good health.

This clonotype was picked up many times. The V and J genes are TRBV5-6 and TRBJ2-7; perhaps TRBD2 as D (5 bases). Trimming removed 2 bases at V and 3 bases at J, with 9 bases between. The CDR3 loop spans 13 amino acids. CDR1 and CDR2 from the germline V gene are SGHDT and YYEEEE. DNA of the CDR3: TGTGCCAGCAGCTTCGGGATAAGCTACGAGCAGTACTTC. It codes for CASSFGISYEQYF.

This chain uses TRBV29-1 with TRBJ2-5; 12 nucleotides align to TRBD1. Per the germline V gene, CDR1 is SQVTM and CDR2 is ANQGSEA. There are 14 residues in the CDR3. V lost 6 bases and J lost 4; bases outside the gene matches: 6. CDR3 sequence: CSVRDRGRRETQYF. CDR3 DNA sequence: TGCAGCGTGCGGGACAGGGGGCGACGAGAGACCCAGTACTTC.

A note on this clonotype: This may be a read error, as it is one base from a much larger clone. This chain uses TRBV5-1 with TRBJ1-1; D gene uncertain. CDR1 is SGHRS and CDR2 is YFSETQ in the germline V gene. This CDR3 is 15 amino acids long. The CDR3 spells CAISLWGPMNTEAFF. CDR3 nucleotides: TGCGCCATCAGCTTGTGGGGTCCCATGAACACTGAAGCTTTCTTT.

The chain has TRBV27 and TRBJ1-2; D is undetermined. V gave up 4 bases and J gave up 5 bases, with 17 bases separating them. The CDR3 spans 15 residues. Looked up from germline, CDR1 is MNHEY and CDR2 is SMNVEV (reference sequence). CDR3 loop: CASSSIESNGYGYTF. For the CDR3, the DNA is TGTGCCAGCAGTTCTATCGAGAGCAACGGGTATGGCTACACCTTC.

This rearrangement joins TRBV7-9 to TRBJ2-1, with TRBD1 matching over 9 bases. CDR3 length: 15 residues. J gave up 8 bases and V 4 bases, and 9 bases lay outside the gene matches. Germline values: CDR1 SEHNR, CDR2 FQNEAQ (reference sequence). The CDR3 reads CASSSNPRTGDEQFF. For the CDR3, the DNA is TGTGCCAGCAGCTCTAACCCCCGGACAGGGGATGAGCAGTTCTTC.

This clonotype was seen many times. V gene TRBV28 combines with J gene TRBJ2-7, with D tentatively TRBD2 (6 bases). The germline CDR1 and CDR2 sequences are MDHEN and SYDVKM. Between the trimmed V and J ends, which lost 7 bases and 3 bases, there was a span of 16 bases. The CDR3 length is 14 residues. CDR3 DNA: TGTGCCAGCAACATAGCGGACGGGATCTACGAGCAGTACTTC. Residues: CASNIADGIYEQYF. Complete variable domain (other parts from reference TRBV28 and TRBJ2-7): DVKVTQSSRYLVKRTGEKVFLECVQDMDHENMFWYRQDPGLGLRLIYFSYDVKMKEKGDIPEGYSVSREKKERFSLILESASTNQTSMYLCASNIADGIYEQYFGPGTRLTVT.

The CDR3 loop reads CASSKTLVGETQYF. DNA for the CDR3: TGTGCCAGCAGCAAGACTTTGGTGGGCGAGACCCAGTACTTC. The chain joins TRBV6-1 to TRBJ2-5; no reliable D call. CDR3 length: 14 residues. V lost 6 bases and J lost 5, with 16 bases in between. The V gene's germline CDR1 is MNHNS and CDR2 SASEGT.

Only a few counts were recorded for this clonotype. This may arise from a read error, as a much more abundant clone is one base away. The CDR3 reads CASSLGVGSYNGQFF. DNA of the CDR3: TGTGCCAGCAGCTTAGGGGTAGGCTCATACAATGGGCAGTTCTTC. V usage is TRBV7-9 and J usage is TRBJ2-1, with D hard to call. Germline CDR1 SEHNR, CDR2 FQNEAQ (reference sequence). This CDR3 is built from 15 residues.

This sequence joins TRBV5-1 and TRBJ1-6; 10 positions agree with TRBD1. The CDR3 totals 14 residues. V lost 4 bases to trimming and J lost 8 bases; unmatched junction nucleotides: 3. The V gene's germline CDR1 is SGHRS and CDR2 YFSETQ. As DNA, the CDR3 is TGCGCCAGCAGCCTGGACAGGGGGGATTCACCCCTCCACTTT. It codes for CASSLDRGDSPLHF. The variable domain in full, completed from reference TRBV5-1 and TRBJ1-6, reads KAGVTQTPRYLIKTRGQQVTLSCSPISGHRSVSWYQQTPGQGLQFLFEYFSETQRNKGNFPGRFSGRQFSNSRSEMNVSTLELGDSALYLCASSLDRGDSPLHFGNGTRLTVT.

V usage is TRBV20-1 and J usage is TRBJ2-1; 8 positions agree with TRBD2. CDR1 is DFQATT and CDR2 is SNEGSKA in the germline V gene (reference sequence). This CDR3 comprises 15 residues. The V segment lost 8 bases and the J segment 4 bases; nucleotides outside the gene matches: 13. CDR3 protein: CSTKTGTRPYNEQFF. Here the CDR3 DNA reads TGCAGTACTAAAACGGGGACTAGACCATACAATGAGCAGTTCTTC.

This clonotype has only a few counts. The chain combines TRBV20-1 with TRBJ1-6, with D perhaps matching TRBD1 (5 bases). The CDR3 runs to 14 residues. The V and J ends lost 6 bases and 5 bases respectively, with 14 bases between them. CDR1 and CDR2 (germline): DFQATT, SNEGSKA (reference sequence). CDR3 nucleotide sequence: TGCAGTGCCACCATCGACAGAAATAATTCACCCCTCCACTTT. It yields the protein CSATIDRNNSPLHF.